This T cell receptor (beta chain) originates from a study of blood T cells in healthy people across ages. Combining a sample-barcoded 5' primer with a J-beta primer mix, a second PCR ran for about 6 to 11 cycles. MiXCR, run by TCRdb on the 5' RACE reads, gives a single entry per CDR3 protein. The sample has over 750,000 distinct CDR3 sequences, 25% seen once; the top ten hold 9.4%. This clonotype has more than one count but fewer than ten. Per sample, extraction of total RNA gave at least 5.5 micrograms in every case. The CDR3 contains 12 residues. CDR1 is SQVTM and CDR2 is ANQGSEA in the germline V gene. The same specimen was also included in a second study, on T cells of mothers and their children.

The chain is built from TRBV29-1 and TRBJ2-5, with D possibly matching TRBD1 (5 bases). The closer fit of TRBJ2-1 to the DNA end suggests the J call may be wrong. This clonotype was sampled from a boy between 10 and 17 years old in good health. Sequenced input: blood. CDR3 protein: CSGGRGDNEQFF. CDR3 nucleotides: TGCAGCGGGGGTAGGGGCGACAATGAGCAGTTCTTC.